Shown below are 24 T cell receptor beta chains from a single sample sequenced in a study of cytomegalovirus exposure and HLA in healthy donors. This PCR relied on a set of 60 Vbeta primers and 13 Jbeta primers. Method: immunoSEQ multiplex PCR; TCRdb's copy keeps in-frame clones and lacks some. The sample includes about 43,000 clones. Sequencing input: PBMCs. Receptors were obtained from a woman aged 25 to 45 in good health and CMV-seronegative.

The chain combines TRBV6-5 with TRBJ1-5; weak D call: TRBD1 (5 bases). The CDR3 totals 15 residues. Germline values: CDR1 MNHEY, CDR2 SVGAGI. V lost 0 bases to trimming and J lost 4 bases, with 10 bases between them. The CDR3 DNA reads as TGTGCCAGCAGTTACTCTGACAGTTCAAATCAGCCCCAGCATTTT. This translates into CASSYSDSSNQPQHF.

The J gene is TRBJ2-5, the V gene TRBV29-1; 10 bases agree with TRBD1. V dropped 4 bases and J dropped 6; count of bases not matched to a gene: 8. The CDR3 sequence is 14 residues long. Per germline, CDR1 SQVTM and CDR2 ANQGSEA. In DNA, the CDR3 is TGCAGCGTTGGTAGGGGGGACAGGGGAAAGACCCAGTACTTC. Protein sequence: CSVGRGDRGKTQYF.

The chain links TRBV4-1 to TRBJ1-1; 8 bases are shared with TRBD1. CDR3 length: 13 residues. V lost 7 bases, J lost 3 bases, and 4 bases stayed unmatched. Looked up from germline, CDR1 is MGHRA and CDR2 is YSYEKL. The chain's CDR3 is CASMPGQDTEAFF. The CDR3 DNA reads as TGCGCCAGCATGCCGGGACAGGACACTGAAGCTTTCTTT.

The rearrangement links TRBV27 to TRBJ1-5; 7 positions agree with TRBD1. J was trimmed by 6 bases and V by 5 bases; bases with no gene match: 7. Looked up from germline, CDR1 is MNHEY and CDR2 is SMNVEV (reference sequence). CDR3 length equals 14 residues. CDR3 in amino acids: CASSIGQDIQPQHF. The CDR3 region has the DNA TGTGCCAGCAGTATAGGACAGGACATTCAGCCCCAGCATTTT.

The CDR3 DNA sequence: TGTGCCAGCAGAAACGGGGGGAATCAGCCCCAGCATTTT. Translated, it gives CASRNGGNQPQHF. The chain joins TRBV6-5 to TRBJ1-5; a possible D gene is TRBD1 (5 bases). CDR1 is MNHEY and CDR2 is SVGAGI in the germline V gene. V lost 6 bases and J lost 4, with 10 bases in between. The CDR3 totals 13 residues.

This chain connects TRBV19 to TRBJ2-1, with TRBD2 as a possible D gene (6 bases). Germline values: CDR1 LNHDA, CDR2 SQIVND (reference sequence). The CDR3 covers 14 residues. V lost 7 bases to trimming and J lost 2 bases, with 12 bases between them. The CDR3, as DNA: TGTGCCAGTAAGAGCGGGCCCGCCTACAATGAGCAGTTCTTC. It specifies CASKSGPAYNEQFF. Looking up the rest from reference TRBV19 and TRBJ2-1 gives the full variable domain: DGGITQSPKYLFRKEGQNVTLSCEQNLNHDAMYWYRQDPGQGLRLIYYSQIVNDFQKGDIAEGYSVSREKKESFPLTVTSAQKNPTAFYLCASKSGPAYNEQFFGPGTRLTVL.

V usage is TRBV11-2 and J usage is TRBJ2-7; 8 bases fit TRBD2. J lost 7 bases, V lost 4 bases, and 3 bases had no gene match. The CDR3 sequence is 12 residues long. CDR1 is SGHAT, CDR2 FQNNGV, per germline. CDR3 sequence (DNA): TGTGCCAGCAGCTCGGGCGGGGGGGAGCAGTACTTC. Translated: CASSSGGGEQYF. Supplemented by reference TRBV11-2 and TRBJ2-7, the full variable domain reads EAGVAQSPRYKIIEKRQSVAFWCNPISGHATLYWYQQILGQGPKLLIQFQNNGVVDDSQLPKDRFSAERLKGVDSTLKIQPAKLEDSAVYLCASSSGGGEQYFGPGTRLTVT.

The rearrangement uses TRBV2 and TRBJ2-7; no reliable D call. Between the trimmed V and J ends, which lost 6 bases and 4 bases, there was a span of 10 bases. CDR1 and CDR2 (germline): SNHLY, FYNNEI. CDR3 length: 12 amino acids. The CDR3 spells CASSVTNYEQYF. The CDR3 coding sequence is TGTGCCAGCAGCGTTACTAATTACGAGCAGTACTTC.

The chain recombines TRBV6-1 with TRBJ1-2; D might be TRBD1 (6 bases). Germline CDR1 is MNHNS and CDR2 is SASEGT. The CDR3 consists of 15 residues. The V end lost 8 bases, the J end lost 0 bases, and 16 bases lay between the germline ends. DNA of the CDR3: TGTGCCAGCGGGGACAAATTCAAGGCTAACTATGGCTACACCTTC. Residues: CASGDKFKANYGYTF.

The rearrangement joins TRBV5-4 to TRBJ2-2; maybe TRBD2 (6 bases). The V gene's germline CDR1 is SGHNT and CDR2 YYREEE (reference sequence). V lost 5 bases to trimming and J lost 1 base, with 9 bases between them. This CDR3 region has 14 residues. The CDR3, as DNA: TGTGCCAGCAGTTGGGACTGGAACACCGGGGAGCTGTTTTTT. Translated, it gives CASSWDWNTGELFF.

The chain combines TRBV7-8 with TRBJ1-2; tentatively, D is TRBD1 (5 bases). Trimming took 2 bases from V and 5 from J, leaving 15 bases between them. The V gene's germline CDR1 is SGHVS and CDR2 FQNEAQ. CDR3 length: 15 amino acids. The CDR3 DNA sequence: TGTGCCAGCAGCTTATACAAGGGACGGGGGTATGGCTACACCTTC. Residues: CASSLYKGRGYGYTF.

The V and J genes are TRBV4-3 and TRBJ2-1; 7 nucleotides agree with TRBD2. The CDR3 has 14 amino acids. With 1 base clipped from V and 9 bases from J, the junction kept 6 bases outside the gene matches. From germline, CDR1 is LGHNA and CDR2 YSLEER. Here the CDR3 DNA reads TGCGCCAGCAGCCAAGTAGCGGGTGTAGGTGAGCAGTTCTTC. This sequence encodes CASSQVAGVGEQFF.

The V call is TRBV5-1, the J call TRBJ2-1, with 8 bases fitting TRBD2. V was clipped by 4 bases and J by 0 bases; unmatched bases: 3. Per the germline V gene, CDR1 is SGHRS and CDR2 is YFSETQ. The CDR3 loop spans 15 amino acids. CDR3 bases: TGCGCCAGCAGCCAAAGCGGGAGCTCCTACAATGAGCAGTTCTTC. Protein: CASSQSGSSYNEQFF.

The chain links TRBV2 to TRBJ2-7; TRBD1 matches at 7 bases. Germline loops: CDR1 SNHLY, CDR2 FYNNEI. There are 14 residues in the CDR3. With 3 bases clipped from V and 6 bases from J, the junction kept 8 bases outside the gene matches. DNA for the CDR3: TGTGCCAGCAGTGATTACAGGGGCCCCGGCGAGCAGTACTTC. This sequence encodes CASSDYRGPGEQYF.

CDR3: CASSYTRTGSGNTIYF. CDR3 in DNA: TGTGCCAGCAGTTACACCCGGACAGGTTCTGGAAACACCATATATTTT. This chain uses TRBV6-5 with TRBJ1-3; TRBD1 aligns across 7 bases. After removal of 2 bases from V and 1 base from J, the junction contained 5 bases not matched to a gene. CDR3 length equals 16 residues. Germline V gene lookup returns CDR1 MNHEY and CDR2 SVGAGI.

The chain employs TRBV4-3 and TRBJ1-4, with D possibly being TRBD1 (5 bases). The ends were cut back, 4 bases at V and 5 bases at J, with 14 bases in the middle. This CDR3 is built from 15 residues. The germline gives CDR1 LGHNA, CDR2 YSLEER. CDR3 sequence: CASSPVGASNEKLFF. CDR3 DNA: TGCGCCAGCAGCCCTGTAGGGGCTTCCAATGAAAAACTGTTTTTT.

This chain uses TRBV15 with TRBJ2-2, with 7 bases lining up with TRBD2. CDR3 length: 16 residues. Unmatched junction bases numbered 6, after V lost 4 bases and J lost 1 base. Germline lookup yields CDR1 LNHNV and CDR2 YYDKDF (reference sequence). The CDR3 is CATSTLTSWNTGELFF. The CDR3 bases are TGTGCCACCAGCACCTTGACTAGCTGGAACACCGGGGAGCTGTTTTTT.

The rearrangement links TRBV28 to TRBJ1-1; D remains ambiguous. CDR3 length equals 15 residues. Germline assignment: CDR1 MDHEN and CDR2 SYDVKM. V lost 1 base to trimming and J lost 4 bases, with 13 bases between them. The CDR3 loop is CASSLLQALGTEAFF. The CDR3 coding sequence is TGTGCCAGCAGTTTATTGCAGGCCTTAGGCACTGAAGCTTTCTTT.

V usage is TRBV6-5 and J usage is TRBJ2-7, with D possibly being TRBD1 (5 bases). The CDR3 has 15 amino acids. Germline V CDR1 and CDR2: MNHEY, SVGAGI. Trimming left V 4 bases short and J 2 bases short, with 15 bases between. The CDR3 sequence: CASSFTRQGAYEQYF. The CDR3 nucleotides are TGTGCCAGCAGTTTTACTCGGCAGGGTGCCTACGAGCAGTACTTC.

CDR3 bases: TGTGCCATCAGTGATGACAGGGGGCTGGTCTATGGCTACACCTTC. This sequence encodes CAISDDRGLVYGYTF. V is TRBV10-3 and J is TRBJ1-2, with TRBD1 identical over 10 bases. The germline gives CDR1 ENHRY, CDR2 SYGVKD. The CDR3 is made up of 15 amino acids. V lost 3 bases to trimming and J lost 4 bases; unmatched junction nucleotides: 5.

The CDR3 region is CASSEGAGGLGGYTF. The CDR3 DNA reads as TGTGCCAGCAGTGAAGGCGCAGGGGGCTTGGGAGGCTACACCTTC. The V call is TRBV6-1, the J call TRBJ1-2, with 8 bases matching TRBD1. CDR1 is MNHNS, CDR2 SASEGT, per germline. CDR3 length: 15 amino acids. V lost 1 base to trimming and J lost 8 bases; unmatched junction nucleotides: 9.

The rearrangement links TRBV7-6 to TRBJ2-7, with no clear D. CDR3 length: 14 amino acids. V dropped 5 bases and J dropped 2 bases, with 13 bases sitting between them. Germline V lookup: CDR1 SGHVS, CDR2 FNYEAQ. The CDR3 reads CASSPSEAAYEQYF. CDR3 coding DNA: TGTGCCAGCAGCCCGTCCGAGGCCGCCTACGAGCAGTACTTC.

V is TRBV5-1 and J is TRBJ2-5; no firm D call. The J call is uncertain, as TRBJ2-7 better fits the DNA end. The CDR3 runs to 14 residues. The V gene's germline CDR1 is SGHRS and CDR2 YFSETQ. The CDR3 is CASSLAALSYEQYF. Written as DNA, the CDR3 is TGCGCCAGCAGCTTGGCAGCGCTATCCTACGAGCAGTACTTC.

The gene calls are TRBV7-2 and TRBJ2-3; TRBD2 agrees at 8 bases. V shed 1 base, J shed 3 bases, and the junction held 3 bases outside the gene matches. The CDR3 has 15 residues. Germline CDR1 and CDR2: SGHTA and FQGNSA. The CDR3 region has the DNA TGTGCCAGCAGCTTAGTAGCGGGGCGGACAGATACGCAGTATTTT. This gives the protein CASSLVAGRTDTQYF. Full variable domain (missing parts from reference TRBV7-2 and TRBJ2-3): GAGVSQSPSNKVTEKGKDVELRCDPISGHTALYWYRQSLGQGLEFLIYFQGNSAPDKSGLPSDRFSAERTGGSVSTLTIQRTQQEDSAVYLCASSLVAGRTDTQYFGPGTRLTVL.